This TCR beta chain comes out of a study of CD8+CD57+ T cells in acquired aplastic anemia. The CDR3 is made up of 10 amino acids. Germline V lookup: CDR1 SNHLY, CDR2 FYNNEI. V gave up 7 bases and J gave up 3 bases, with 4 bases separating them. CDR3 and TCR beta VDJ profiling relied on genomic DNA as the template. TCRdb reanalysed the reads using MiXCR and keeps one entry per CDR3 protein. The sample consists of around 500,000 distinct CDR3 sequences, 25% to 40% of them appearing once. This clonotype was found many times. Its antigen is unidentified. The study's findings and limits: Patients and controls turned out to have twenty-nine CD8+ CDR3 sequences in common. CD8+ Simpson's diversity showed no significant patient-control difference.

Patients who underwent sequencing had shown CD8+CD57+ cell expansion by flow cytometry. V and J are TRBV2 and TRBJ2-7; D unclear. The sequenced sample consisted of sorted CD4+, CD8+, or CD8+CD57+ T cells (not recorded which) from PBMCs. The TCR was taken from a human donor with aplastic anemia. Here the CDR3 reads CASMSYEQYF. CDR3 DNA sequence: TGTGCCAGCATGAGCTACGAGCAGTACTTC.